The sequence of this TCR beta chain was determined in a study of early T cells in non-severe SARS-CoV-2 infection. As part of library construction, unique molecular identifiers were attached to individual cDNA molecules. TCRdb reprocessed the 5' RACE reads with MiXCR, giving one entry per CDR3 protein. The table has 30,000 to 40,000 distinct CDR3 sequences, 6% to 9.5% seen once. Points from the study as a whole: Private and CD4 specificities were missed by VDJdb matching, which favored anti-spike CD8 responses.

Trimming left V 6 bases short and J 3 bases short, with 10 bases between. This CDR3 has 13 amino acids. CDR1 SEHNR and CDR2 FQNEAQ come from the germline V gene (reference sequence). At least ten counts were recorded for this clonotype. Its specificity is not known. This specimen was whole blood, taken at baseline. This sequence was found in an adult who was a healthcare worker with PCR-confirmed SARS-CoV-2 infection or an uninfected control (not recorded which). The V and J genes are TRBV7-9 and TRBJ2-3; D is possibly TRBD1 (6 bases). The CDR3 sequence: CASRQTGTDTQYF. CDR3 sequence (DNA): TGTGCCAGCAGACAGACAGGAACAGATACGCAGTATTTT.